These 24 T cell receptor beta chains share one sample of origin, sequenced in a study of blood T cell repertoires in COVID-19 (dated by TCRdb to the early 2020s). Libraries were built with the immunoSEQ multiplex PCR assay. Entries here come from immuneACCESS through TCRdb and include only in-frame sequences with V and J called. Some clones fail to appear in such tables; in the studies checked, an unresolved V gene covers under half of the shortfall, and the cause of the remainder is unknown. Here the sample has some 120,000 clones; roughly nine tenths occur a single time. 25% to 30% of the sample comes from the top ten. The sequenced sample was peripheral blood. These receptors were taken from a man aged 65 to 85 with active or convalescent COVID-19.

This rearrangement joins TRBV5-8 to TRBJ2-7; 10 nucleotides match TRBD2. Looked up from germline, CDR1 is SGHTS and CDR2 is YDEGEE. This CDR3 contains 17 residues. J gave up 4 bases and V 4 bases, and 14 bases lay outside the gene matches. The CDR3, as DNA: TGTGCCAGCAGCCATCGAGGCACTAGCGGGATAGGATACGAGCAGTACTTC. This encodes CASSHRGTSGIGYEQYF.

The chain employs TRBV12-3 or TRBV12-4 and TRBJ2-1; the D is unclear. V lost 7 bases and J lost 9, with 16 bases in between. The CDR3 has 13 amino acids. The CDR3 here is CASNPGLRSEQFF. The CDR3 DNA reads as TGTGCCAGCAATCCCGGCCTTAGGAGTGAGCAGTTCTTC.

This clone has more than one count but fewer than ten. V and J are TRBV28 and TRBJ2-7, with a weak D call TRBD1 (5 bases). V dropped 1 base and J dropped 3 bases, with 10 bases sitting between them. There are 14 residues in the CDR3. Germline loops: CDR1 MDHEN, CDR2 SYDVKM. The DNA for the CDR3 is TGTGCCAGCAGTTTATTCAGGGTGGGCTACGAGCAGTACTTC. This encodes CASSLFRVGYEQYF.

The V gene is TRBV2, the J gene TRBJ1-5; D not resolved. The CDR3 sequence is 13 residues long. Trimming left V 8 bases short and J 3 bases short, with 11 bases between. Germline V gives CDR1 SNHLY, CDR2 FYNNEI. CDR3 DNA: TGTGCCAGCGCAGTAGACAACAATCAGCCCCAGCATTTT. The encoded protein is CASAVDNNQPQHF. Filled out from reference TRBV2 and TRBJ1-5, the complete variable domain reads EPEVTQTPSHQVTQMGQEVILRCVPISNHLYFYWYRQILGQKVEFLVSFYNNEISEKSEIFDDQFSVERPDGSNFTLKIRSTKLEDSAMYFCASAVDNNQPQHFGDGTRLSIL.

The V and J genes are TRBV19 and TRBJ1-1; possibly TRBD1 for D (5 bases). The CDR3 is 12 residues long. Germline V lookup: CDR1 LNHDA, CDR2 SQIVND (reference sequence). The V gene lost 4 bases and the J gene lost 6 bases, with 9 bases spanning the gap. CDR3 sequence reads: CASSKGLAEAFF. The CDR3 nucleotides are TGTGCCAGTAGTAAGGGGTTGGCTGAAGCTTTCTTT. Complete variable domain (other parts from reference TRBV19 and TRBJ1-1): DGGITQSPKYLFRKEGQNVTLSCEQNLNHDAMYWYRQDPGQGLRLIYYSQIVNDFQKGDIAEGYSVSREKKESFPLTVTSAQKNPTAFYLCASSKGLAEAFFGQGTRLTVV.

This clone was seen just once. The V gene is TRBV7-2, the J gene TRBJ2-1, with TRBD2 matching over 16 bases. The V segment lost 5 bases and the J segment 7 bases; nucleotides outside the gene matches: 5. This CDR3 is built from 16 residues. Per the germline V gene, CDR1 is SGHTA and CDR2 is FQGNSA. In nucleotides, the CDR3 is TGTGCCAGCAGCCCCCCGGGACTAGCGGGAGGGAATGAGCAGTTCTTC. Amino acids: CASSPPGLAGGNEQFF. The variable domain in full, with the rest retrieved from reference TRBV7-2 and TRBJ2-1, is GAGVSQSPSNKVTEKGKDVELRCDPISGHTALYWYRQSLGQGLEFLIYFQGNSAPDKSGLPSDRFSAERTGGSVSTLTIQRTQQEDSAVYLCASSPPGLAGGNEQFFGPGTRLTVL.

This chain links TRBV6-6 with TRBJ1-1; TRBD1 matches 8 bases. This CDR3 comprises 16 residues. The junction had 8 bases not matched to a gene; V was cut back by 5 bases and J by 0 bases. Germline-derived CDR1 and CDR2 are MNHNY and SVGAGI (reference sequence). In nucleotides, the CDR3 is TGTGCCAGCAGTCAGGACAGGGCTTTAATGAACACTGAAGCTTTCTTT. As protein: CASSQDRALMNTEAFF.

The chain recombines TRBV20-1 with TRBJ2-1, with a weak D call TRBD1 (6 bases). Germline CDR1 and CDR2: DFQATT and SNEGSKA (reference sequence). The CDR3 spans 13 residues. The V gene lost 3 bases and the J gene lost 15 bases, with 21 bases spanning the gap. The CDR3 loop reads CSASLAGTPLRFF. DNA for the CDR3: TGCAGTGCTAGTTTGGCCGGGACACCACTCCGGTTCTTC.

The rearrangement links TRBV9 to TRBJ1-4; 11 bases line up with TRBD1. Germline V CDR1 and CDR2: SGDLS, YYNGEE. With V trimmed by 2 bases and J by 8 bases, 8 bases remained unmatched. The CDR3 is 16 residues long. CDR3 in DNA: TGTGCCAGCAGCGTCGGACAGGGGGCGTATGGGGAAAAACTGTTTTTT. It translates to CASSVGQGAYGEKLFF.

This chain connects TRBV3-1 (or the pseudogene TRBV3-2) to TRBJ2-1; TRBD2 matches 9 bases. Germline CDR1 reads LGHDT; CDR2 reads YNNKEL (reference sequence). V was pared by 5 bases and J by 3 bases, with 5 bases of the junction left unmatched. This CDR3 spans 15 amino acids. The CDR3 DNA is TGTGCCAGCAGCGATTTAGCGGGGGTCTACAATGAGCAGTTCTTC. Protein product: CASSDLAGVYNEQFF.

CDR3 in amino acids: CASSSGRGTGLWEQYF. DNA for the CDR3: TGTGCCAGCAGCTCCGGCCGGGGGACAGGGTTATGGGAGCAGTACTTC. The rearrangement links TRBV9 to TRBJ2-7; 9 bases are a match to TRBD1. From germline, CDR1 is SGDLS and CDR2 YYNGEE. The CDR3 is 16 amino acids. V dropped 4 bases and J dropped 7; count of bases not matched to a gene: 15.

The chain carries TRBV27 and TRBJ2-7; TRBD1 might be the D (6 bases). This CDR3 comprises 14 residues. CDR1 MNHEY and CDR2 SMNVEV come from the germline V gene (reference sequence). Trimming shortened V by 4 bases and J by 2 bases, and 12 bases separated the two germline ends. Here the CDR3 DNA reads TGTGCCAGCAGTTCTACAGGGACAACCTACGAGCAGTACTTC. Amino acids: CASSSTGTTYEQYF.

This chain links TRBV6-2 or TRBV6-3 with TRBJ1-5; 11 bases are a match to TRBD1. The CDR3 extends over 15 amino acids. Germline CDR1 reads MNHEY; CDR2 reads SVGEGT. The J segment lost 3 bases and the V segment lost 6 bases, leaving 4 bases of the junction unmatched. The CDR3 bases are TGTGCCAGCAGCGGGACAGGGGGATTCAATCAGCCCCAGCATTTT. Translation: CASSGTGGFNQPQHF.

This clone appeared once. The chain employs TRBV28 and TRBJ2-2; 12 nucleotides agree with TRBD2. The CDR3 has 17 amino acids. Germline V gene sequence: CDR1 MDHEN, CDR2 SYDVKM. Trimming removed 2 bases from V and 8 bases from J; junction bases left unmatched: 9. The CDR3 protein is CASSLPGLAGMSGELFF. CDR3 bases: TGTGCCAGCAGTTTACCCGGACTAGCGGGAATGTCGGGGGAGCTGTTTTTT. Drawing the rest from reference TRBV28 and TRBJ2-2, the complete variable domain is DVKVTQSSRYLVKRTGEKVFLECVQDMDHENMFWYRQDPGLGLRLIYFSYDVKMKEKGDIPEGYSVSREKKERFSLILESASTNQTSMYLCASSLPGLAGMSGELFFGEGSRLTVL.

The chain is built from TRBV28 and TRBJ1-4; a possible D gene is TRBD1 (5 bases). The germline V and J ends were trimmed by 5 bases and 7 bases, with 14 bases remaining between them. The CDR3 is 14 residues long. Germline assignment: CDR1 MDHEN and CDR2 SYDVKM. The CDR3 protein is CASSPVGRPEKLFF. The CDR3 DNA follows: TGTGCCAGCAGTCCGGTGGGGCGCCCTGAAAAACTGTTTTTT.

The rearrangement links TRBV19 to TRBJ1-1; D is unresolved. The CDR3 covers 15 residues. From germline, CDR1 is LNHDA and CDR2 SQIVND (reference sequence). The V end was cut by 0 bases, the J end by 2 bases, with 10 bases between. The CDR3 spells CASSIDLGINTEAFF. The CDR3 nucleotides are TGTGCCAGTAGTATAGATCTCGGGATAAACACTGAAGCTTTCTTT.

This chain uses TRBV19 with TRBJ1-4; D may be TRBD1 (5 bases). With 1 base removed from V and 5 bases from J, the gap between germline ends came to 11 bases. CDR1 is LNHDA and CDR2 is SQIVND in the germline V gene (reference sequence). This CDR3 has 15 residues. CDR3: CASSIGGRENEKLFF. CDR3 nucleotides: TGTGCCAGTAGTATAGGCGGCAGGGAAAATGAAAAACTGTTTTTT.

The CDR3 here is CATSVSSGTGYTGELFF. In DNA, the CDR3 is TGTGCCACCAGTGTCTCCTCCGGGACAGGGTACACCGGGGAGCTGTTTTTT. The J gene is TRBJ2-2, the V gene TRBV24-1, with 9 bases matching TRBD1. CDR1 and CDR2 from the germline V gene are KGHDR and SFDVKD. The CDR3 extends over 17 amino acids. The V gene end was trimmed by 5 bases and the J gene end by 3 bases; junction bases not matched to a gene: 9.

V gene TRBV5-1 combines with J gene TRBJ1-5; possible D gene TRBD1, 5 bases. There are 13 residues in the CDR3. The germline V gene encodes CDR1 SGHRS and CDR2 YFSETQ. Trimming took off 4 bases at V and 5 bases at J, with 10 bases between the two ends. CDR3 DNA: TGCGCCAGCAGCCCCGGGGGAGATCAGCCCCAGCATTTT. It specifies CASSPGGDQPQHF.

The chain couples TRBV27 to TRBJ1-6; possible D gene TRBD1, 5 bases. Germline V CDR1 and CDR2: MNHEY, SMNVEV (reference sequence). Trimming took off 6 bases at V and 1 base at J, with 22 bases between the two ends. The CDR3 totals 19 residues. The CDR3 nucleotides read TGTGCCAGCAGGGAAGGGACTTTTTTCCAGGCGTCCTATAATTCACCCCTCCACTTT. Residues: CASREGTFFQASYNSPLHF.

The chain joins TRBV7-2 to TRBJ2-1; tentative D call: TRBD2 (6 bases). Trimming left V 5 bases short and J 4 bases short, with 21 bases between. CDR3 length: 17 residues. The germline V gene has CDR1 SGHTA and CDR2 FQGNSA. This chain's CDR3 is CASSPFRAGEVYNEQFF. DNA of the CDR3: TGTGCCAGCAGCCCCTTCCGGGCCGGGGAGGTTTACAATGAGCAGTTCTTC.

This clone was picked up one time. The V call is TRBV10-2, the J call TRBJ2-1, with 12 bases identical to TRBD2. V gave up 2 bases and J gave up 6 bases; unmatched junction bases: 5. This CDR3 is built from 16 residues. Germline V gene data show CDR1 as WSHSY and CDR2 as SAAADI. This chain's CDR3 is CASSERSSGRGNEQFF. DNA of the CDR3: TGCGCCAGCAGTGAGCGGTCTAGCGGGAGGGGCAATGAGCAGTTCTTC.

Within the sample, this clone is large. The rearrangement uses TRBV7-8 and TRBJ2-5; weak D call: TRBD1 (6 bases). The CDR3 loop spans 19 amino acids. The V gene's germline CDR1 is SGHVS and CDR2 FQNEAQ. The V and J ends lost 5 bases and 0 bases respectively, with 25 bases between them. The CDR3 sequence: CASSATGQWDNDYQETQYF. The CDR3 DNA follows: TGTGCCAGCAGCGCGACAGGTCAATGGGACAACGATTACCAAGAGACCCAGTACTTC.

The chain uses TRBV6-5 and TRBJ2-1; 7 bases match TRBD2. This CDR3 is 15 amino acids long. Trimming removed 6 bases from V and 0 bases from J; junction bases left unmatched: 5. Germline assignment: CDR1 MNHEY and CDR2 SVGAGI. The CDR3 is CASRDGGSSYNEQFF. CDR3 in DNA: TGTGCCAGCAGGGACGGGGGGAGCTCCTACAATGAGCAGTTCTTC.